Presented here are 8 T cell receptor beta chains from one specimen sequenced in a study of blood T cell repertoires in COVID-19 (dated by TCRdb to 2020 to 2022). The protocol used for the library was the immunoSEQ multiplex PCR assay. TCRdb took this table from immuneACCESS and kept in-frame rearrangements with V and J called. Such tables lack part of the clones; where checked against another copy, unresolved V genes explain under half of the gap, and the rest is unexplained. Here the sample has about 400,000 clones; roughly 87% occur a single time. The top ten constitute approximately 3% of the sample. The sample was PBMCs or T cells enriched from blood (not recorded which). These receptors were taken from a woman aged 25 to 45 who had recovered from COVID-19.

V and J are TRBV5-1 and TRBJ2-7; 7 bases are shared with TRBD2. V dropped 0 bases and J dropped 2; count of bases not matched to a gene: 5. This CDR3 comprises 15 residues. Per germline, CDR1 SGHRS and CDR2 YFSETQ. For the CDR3, the DNA is TGCGCCAGCAGCTTGGACGGGACTACACCCTACGAGCAGTACTTC. Amino acid sequence: CASSLDGTTPYEQYF.

The chain is built from TRBV9 and TRBJ1-2, with 10 bases aligning to TRBD1. V dropped 3 bases and J dropped 3; count of bases not matched to a gene: 2. CDR1 is SGDLS and CDR2 is YYNGEE in the germline V gene. The CDR3 runs to 14 residues. The CDR3 nucleotides read TGTGCCAGCAGCGGGGGACAGGGGCACTATGGCTACACCTTC. Translation: CASSGGQGHYGYTF. Supplemented by reference TRBV9 and TRBJ1-2, the full variable domain reads DSGVTQTPKHLITATGQRVTLRCSPRSGDLSVYWYQQSLDQGLQFLIQYYNGEERAKGNILERFSAQQFPDLHSELNLSSLELGDSALYFCASSGGQGHYGYTFGSGTRLTVV.

The chain combines TRBV7-2 with TRBJ2-3; possible D gene TRBD1, 6 bases. V was cut by 5 bases and J by 4 bases, with 7 bases left in between. In germline, CDR1 is SGHTA, CDR2 FQGNSA. CDR3 length: 12 amino acids. The CDR3 DNA reads as TGTGCCAGCAGCAAGGGGGCAGATACGCAGTATTTT. Translated, it gives CASSKGADTQYF.

As DNA, the CDR3 is TGCGCCAGCAGCTGGGGGACAGGGGAGGCCTACGAGCAGTACTTC. Its translation is CASSWGTGEAYEQYF. V gene TRBV5-1 combines with J gene TRBJ2-7, with 10 bases that match TRBD1. The CDR3 length is 15 residues. The V and J ends lost 3 bases and 2 bases, in that order; junction bases with no gene match: 5. Germline assignment: CDR1 SGHRS and CDR2 YFSETQ.

The V gene is TRBV7-2, the J gene TRBJ2-3, with D tentatively TRBD2 (6 bases). Trimming pared 1 base from V and 5 bases from J, leaving 10 bases between. The germline V gene has CDR1 SGHTA and CDR2 FQGNSA. The CDR3 totals 14 residues. CDR3 nucleotides: TGTGCCAGCAGCTTAGTTGGTAGCGGAGATACGCAGTATTTT. This gives the protein CASSLVGSGDTQYF.

This chain joins TRBV30 and TRBJ1-1, with unresolved D. Germline CDR1 is GTSNPN and CDR2 is SVGIG (reference sequence). This CDR3 is 12 amino acids long. V lost 0 bases and J lost 8, with 10 bases in between. The CDR3 DNA reads as TGTGCCTGGAGTGTAGTACAGCTAGAAGCTTTCTTT. It translates to CAWSVVQLEAFF. Complete variable domain (other parts from reference TRBV30 and TRBJ1-1): SQTIHQWPATLVQPVGSPLSLECTVEGTSNPNLYWYRQAAGRGLQLLFYSVGIGQISSEVPQNLSASRPQDRQFILSSKKLLLSDSGFYLCAWSVVQLEAFFGQGTRLTVV.

The chain recombines TRBV2 with TRBJ2-7; TRBD2 matches at 16 bases. The V segment lost 7 bases and the J segment 3 bases; nucleotides outside the gene matches: 9. The germline gives CDR1 SNHLY, CDR2 FYNNEI. CDR3 length: 17 residues. This chain's CDR3 is CASKTGTSGGALYEQYF. The CDR3, as DNA: TGTGCCAGCAAAACCGGGACTAGCGGGGGGGCTCTCTACGAGCAGTACTTC.

This clone turned up a few times. V and J are TRBV15 and TRBJ1-6, with 9 bases lining up with TRBD1. This CDR3 contains 15 residues. Trimming removed 5 bases from V and 6 bases from J; junction bases left unmatched: 5. Looked up from germline, CDR1 is LNHNV and CDR2 is YYDKDF (reference sequence). The CDR3: CATSWDRVPNSPLHF. The CDR3 DNA sequence: TGTGCCACCAGCTGGGACAGGGTTCCTAATTCACCCCTCCACTTT. Using reference TRBV15 and TRBJ1-6 for the parts outside the CDR3, the full variable domain is DAMVIQNPRYQVTQFGKPVTLSCSQTLNHNVMYWYQQKSSQAPKLLFHYYDKDFNNEADTPDNFQSRRPNTSFCFLDIRSPGLGDTAMYLCATSWDRVPNSPLHFGNGTRLTVT.